The 27 T cell receptor beta chains below all came from one sample that was sequenced in a study of identical twins (dated by TCRdb to the mid-2010s). Library prep was done by 5' RACE. Sequencing was carried out with an Illumina HiSeq 2000. Using fastp at Q25 and MiXCR, TCRdb reprocessed the public reads and kept productive beta chains. Identical CDR3 protein sequences are pooled into one entry, listed with their most common genes and DNA. Present in this sample are around 370,000 distinct CDR3 sequences, approximately 9.1% of which were seen just once. The top ten clones comprise around 8.6% of the sample. The sample was naive T cells sorted from blood. This specimen's cell subset or site label, interpreted: cells isolated with a human naive T-cell isolation kit. The receptors originated from a woman aged 45-65 years in good health.

The chain is built from TRBV4-1 and TRBJ1-4; no clear D gene. V was clipped by 0 bases and J by 6 bases, with 8 bases between them. Germline lookup yields CDR1 MGHRA and CDR2 YSYEKL. The length of the CDR3 is 14 residues. CDR3 loop: CASSQDLGDEKLFF. In nucleotides, the CDR3 is TGCGCCAGCAGCCAAGATCTCGGGGATGAAAAACTGTTTTTT.

A few counts support this clonotype. The chain is built from TRBV20-1 and TRBJ2-7, with TRBD2 identical over 14 bases. From germline, CDR1 is DFQATT and CDR2 SNEGSKA (reference sequence). The CDR3 consists of 13 residues. After removal of 5 bases from V and 9 bases from J, the junction contained 6 bases not matched to a gene. CDR3 residues: CSAGGLAGVVQYF. DNA for the CDR3: TGCAGTGCTGGGGGACTAGCGGGAGTGGTGCAGTACTTC.

This clonotype appeared many times. CDR3 protein: CASSVGRGTAVEKLFF. The CDR3 DNA reads TGTGCCAGCAGCGTAGGTCGTGGGACAGCCGTCGAAAAACTGTTTTTT. This sequence joins TRBV9 and TRBJ1-4, with 7 positions matching TRBD1. Unmatched junction bases numbered 10, after V lost 0 bases and J lost 8 bases. The CDR3 has 16 residues. Per germline, CDR1 SGDLS and CDR2 YYNGEE.

This rearrangement joins TRBV10-1 to TRBJ2-1, with 7 bases lining up with TRBD2. This CDR3 comprises 15 residues. The J segment lost 4 bases and the V segment lost 4 bases, leaving 7 bases of the junction unmatched. The germline V gene encodes CDR1 WNHNN and CDR2 SYGVQD (reference sequence). The CDR3 loop reads CASSVAGESYNEQFF. CDR3 bases: TGCGCCAGCAGTGTCGCGGGAGAATCGTACAATGAGCAGTTCTTC.

The chain recombines TRBV20-1 with TRBJ2-3; unclear D gene. The CDR3 consists of 13 residues. The germline V gene has CDR1 DFQATT and CDR2 SNEGSKA (reference sequence). V lost 3 bases and J 3 bases, leaving 10 bases between the germline ends. The CDR3 spells CSASWDLTDTQYF. Written as DNA, the CDR3 is TGCAGTGCTAGCTGGGATTTAACAGATACGCAGTATTTT.

As DNA, the CDR3 is TGTGCCTGGAGTGTGGTCAGGACTAGCAGGCCGGGGGGCGGGGAGCTGTTTTTT. Protein: CAWSVVRTSRPGGGELFF. This chain uses TRBV30 with TRBJ2-2; 8 nucleotides line up with TRBD2. CDR3 size: 18 residues. Germline loops: CDR1 GTSNPN, CDR2 SVGIG (reference sequence). V dropped 0 bases and J dropped 7; count of bases not matched to a gene: 16.

This clonotype was picked up a small number of times. The chain has TRBV7-8 and TRBJ2-2; D is ambiguous. V dropped 11 bases and J dropped 2 bases, with 9 bases sitting between them. The CDR3 has 12 residues. CDR1 is SGHVS and CDR2 is FQNEAQ in the germline V gene. The CDR3 sequence is CALGPNTGELFF. The CDR3 DNA follows: TGTGCCTTGGGCCCAAACACCGGGGAGCTGTTTTTT.

This clonotype appeared a few times. DNA of the CDR3: TGTGCCAGCAGCGTAGCCCTGGACATCGGTCGGGAGACCCAGTACTTC. It yields the protein CASSVALDIGRETQYF. This chain joins TRBV9 and TRBJ2-5, with a weak D call TRBD1 (5 bases). The CDR3 totals 16 residues. Germline assignment: CDR1 SGDLS and CDR2 YYNGEE. Deletions cut 0 bases from V and 5 bases from J, with 17 bases between.

The rearrangement links TRBV5-5 to TRBJ2-3, with 12 nucleotides matching TRBD2. The CDR3 contains 14 residues. Losses at the gene ends were 3 bases for V and 6 bases for J; bases not matched to a gene: 2. Looked up from germline, CDR1 is SGHKS and CDR2 is YYEKEE (reference sequence). Here the CDR3 reads CASSSSGGGDTQYF. The CDR3 DNA reads as TGTGCCAGCAGCTCTAGCGGGGGGGGCGATACGCAGTATTTT.

This clonotype was detected many times. The chain employs TRBV11-2 and TRBJ2-1, with 8 bases that match TRBD2. V shed 1 base and J 2 bases; nucleotides not matched to a gene: 7. Germline V gene data show CDR1 as SGHAT and CDR2 as FQNNGV. The CDR3 runs 17 residues. The CDR3 here is CASSLGLTSGAYNEQFF. The CDR3 nucleotides read TGTGCCAGCAGCTTAGGTCTTACTAGCGGAGCCTACAATGAGCAGTTCTTC.

The chain is built from TRBV6-4 and TRBJ2-3; TRBD2 agrees at 8 bases. V was clipped by 6 bases and J by 2 bases; unmatched bases: 10. From germline, CDR1 is MRHNA and CDR2 SNTAGT. CDR3 length: 16 residues. The chain's CDR3 is CASSTPSGRPTDTQYF. For the CDR3, the DNA is TGTGCCAGCAGCACCCCTAGCGGGCGACCCACAGATACGCAGTATTTT.

DNA of the CDR3: TGTGCCAGCAGTTCTCGGGGCAGCTCCTACAATGAGCAGTTCTTC. As protein: CASSSRGSSYNEQFF. The chain is built from TRBV7-8 and TRBJ2-1; D possibly uses TRBD1 or TRBD2 (5 bases each). CDR3 length equals 15 residues. V was clipped by 6 bases and J by 0 bases, with 12 bases between them. CDR1 is SGHVS, CDR2 FQNEAQ, per germline.

This clonotype was seen a few times. The chain links TRBV7-9 to TRBJ2-3, with 9 nucleotides matching TRBD2. CDR3 length: 15 residues. Germline V gene data show CDR1 as SEHNR and CDR2 as FQNEAQ (reference sequence). J gave up 5 bases and V 4 bases, and 7 bases lay outside the gene matches. The CDR3 loop reads CASSSVAGALDTQYF. The DNA for the CDR3 is TGTGCCAGCAGCTCCGTAGCGGGAGCGTTAGATACGCAGTATTTT.

The rearrangement links TRBV2 to TRBJ1-1; D gene uncertain. The CDR3 loop spans 13 amino acids. From germline, CDR1 is SNHLY and CDR2 FYNNEI. Deletions cut 0 bases from V and 8 bases from J, with 10 bases between. CDR3 bases: TGTGCCAGCAGTGAAGCGCTTCTTACCGAAGCTTTCTTT. Residues: CASSEALLTEAFF.

This clonotype was seen more than once but under ten times. The chain has TRBV19 and TRBJ2-3, with D possibly TRBD1 on 6 matching bases. CDR1 LNHDA and CDR2 SQIVND come from the germline V gene (reference sequence). With 6 bases removed from V and 5 bases from J, the gap between germline ends came to 9 bases. This CDR3 comprises 12 residues. CDR3 nucleotides: TGTGCCAGTAGCGACAGGAAAGATACGCAGTATTTT. Translation gives CASSDRKDTQYF.

In its sample, this clonotype was seen many times. The J gene is TRBJ2-3, the V gene TRBV20-1; tentatively, D is TRBD1 (6 bases). V was pared by 0 bases and J by 0 bases, with 16 bases between. Germline V gene data show CDR1 as DFQATT and CDR2 as SNEGSKA (reference sequence). The CDR3 length is 17 residues. The CDR3 here is CSARDAEGHLSTDTQYF. The DNA of the CDR3 is TGCAGTGCTAGAGATGCCGAGGGACACCTCAGCACAGATACGCAGTATTTT.

This clonotype was seen more than once but under ten times. V gene TRBV7-9 combines with J gene TRBJ2-1; 10 bases fit TRBD2. The CDR3 extends over 17 amino acids. Unmatched junction bases numbered 5, after V lost 3 bases and J lost 0 bases. Germline assignment: CDR1 SEHNR and CDR2 FQNEAQ (reference sequence). CDR3 loop: CASSFGAGGPSYNEQFF. Here the CDR3 DNA reads TGTGCCAGCAGCTTCGGAGCGGGAGGGCCCTCCTACAATGAGCAGTTCTTC.

This clonotype has more than one count but fewer than ten. The DNA for the CDR3 is TGTGCCACCAGCAACCAGCGGGCAGCAGATACGCAGTATTTT. Residues: CATSNQRAADTQYF. The rearrangement joins TRBV15 to TRBJ2-3; maybe TRBD2 (6 bases). This CDR3 contains 14 residues. Germline CDR1 LNHNV, CDR2 YYDKDF (reference sequence). Trimming removed 4 bases at V and 4 bases at J, with 12 bases between.

This chain uses TRBV20-1 with TRBJ2-1, with 13 bases that match TRBD2. Germline V gene data show CDR1 as DFQATT and CDR2 as SNEGSKA (reference sequence). V was clipped by 5 bases and J by 10 bases; unmatched bases: 5. The CDR3 runs to 13 residues. The CDR3 reads CSAGLAGDGEQFF. CDR3 coding DNA: TGCAGTGCTGGACTAGCGGGAGACGGGGAGCAGTTCTTC.

V usage is TRBV15 and J usage is TRBJ1-2; D is unresolved. The length of the CDR3 is 15 residues. Trimming removed 0 bases from V and 7 bases from J, with 15 bases in between. The germline gives CDR1 LNHNV, CDR2 YYDKDF (reference sequence). CDR3 amino acids: CATSRDRMTGGGYTF. CDR3 sequence (DNA): TGTGCCACCAGCAGAGATCGCATGACTGGTGGTGGCTACACCTTC. Full variable domain (missing parts from reference TRBV15 and TRBJ1-2): DAMVIQNPRYQVTQFGKPVTLSCSQTLNHNVMYWYQQKSSQAPKLLFHYYDKDFNNEADTPDNFQSRRPNTSFCFLDIRSPGLGDTAMYLCATSRDRMTGGGYTFGSGTRLTVV.

The chain links TRBV5-1 to TRBJ2-1, with 7 bases identical to TRBD1. This CDR3 spans 13 amino acids. CDR1 and CDR2 from the germline V gene are SGHRS and YFSETQ. The junction had 8 bases not matched to a gene; V was cut back by 8 bases and J by 6 bases. CDR3 sequence reads: CASTLPGGNEQFF. The DNA of the CDR3 is TGCGCCAGTACCCTCCCAGGGGGCAATGAGCAGTTCTTC.

The chain recombines TRBV20-1 with TRBJ2-1; D not certain. This CDR3 has 16 amino acids. Germline lookup yields CDR1 DFQATT and CDR2 SNEGSKA (reference sequence). V lost 2 bases to trimming and J lost 4 bases, with 18 bases between them. CDR3 amino acids: CSARPFGVAAYNEQFF. The CDR3 nucleotides are TGCAGTGCTAGACCGTTTGGGGTAGCCGCGTACAATGAGCAGTTCTTC.

This clonotype occurred many times. V gene TRBV29-1 combines with J gene TRBJ2-7; a weak D match, TRBD1 (6 bases). The CDR3 spans 11 residues. Germline CDR1 reads SQVTM; CDR2 reads ANQGSEA. Between the trimmed V and J ends, which lost 6 bases and 4 bases, there was a span of 10 bases. The CDR3: CSVLQGYEQYV. CDR3 DNA sequence: TGCAGCGTATTACAGGGTTACGAGCAGTACGTC.

CDR3 nucleotide sequence: TGTGCCAGCAGGGCTAGCGAATCCCCCGGGGAGCTGTTTTTT. Translated, it gives CASRASESPGELFF. This chain joins TRBV2 and TRBJ2-2; weak D call: TRBD2 (6 bases). Between the trimmed V and J ends, which lost 6 bases and 6 bases, there was a span of 14 bases. This CDR3 spans 14 amino acids. CDR1 and CDR2 from the germline V gene are SNHLY and FYNNEI.

J is TRBJ1-3 and V is TRBV5-1, with D unresolved. The CDR3 contains 16 residues. Germline CDR1 and CDR2: SGHRS and YFSETQ. Deletions cut 4 bases from V and 0 bases from J, with 14 bases between. The CDR3 sequence is CASSPGPTNSGNTIYF. The CDR3 DNA is TGCGCCAGCAGCCCAGGACCGACGAACTCTGGAAACACCATATATTTT.

This clonotype was seen only a few times. This chain joins TRBV25-1 and TRBJ2-7, with D maybe TRBD1 (5 bases). CDR1 is MGHDK and CDR2 is SYGVNS in the germline V gene. The CDR3 is made up of 16 amino acids. Trimming pared 2 bases from V and 4 bases from J, leaving 18 bases between. The CDR3 bases are TGTGCCAGCAGTGAAGGTGGGCAGGGAACCCTATACGAGCAGTACGTC. Protein sequence: CASSEGGQGTLYEQYV.

This clonotype turned up a few times. The rearrangement joins TRBV28 to TRBJ1-1; a weak D match, TRBD1 (5 bases). Trimming cost V 2 bases and J 0 bases, with 10 bases left between them. The CDR3 length is 15 residues. Germline V gene lookup returns CDR1 MDHEN and CDR2 SYDVKM. The CDR3 sequence: CASSLRQGLNTEAFF. CDR3 nucleotides: TGTGCCAGCAGTTTACGCCAGGGACTGAACACTGAAGCTTTCTTT.